This paragraph reports one T cell receptor (beta chain). Trimming took 2 bases from V and 3 from J, leaving 16 bases between them. The CDR3 runs to 16 residues. Every single patient, without exception, relapsed after autologous stem cell transplantation, and brentuximab vedotin exposure varied. These data originate in a study of PD-1 blockade in classical Hodgkin lymphoma. The assay was immunoSEQ multiplex PCR, and TCRdb's table has in-frame clones only and misses some. The data contain some 150,000 clones, 78% of them singletons. The V and J genes are TRBV23-1 and TRBJ1-1; TRBD1 is a possible D gene (6 bases). TRBV23-1 is identified as an open reading frame with a role that is uncertain. The sequence was obtained from a human donor with classical Hodgkin lymphoma. This specimen consisted of peripheral blood mononuclear cells (PBMCs), obtained before the second cycle of nivolumab. Written as DNA, the CDR3 is TGCGCCAGCAGTCAAGGAACAGAAGGACAGTACACTGAAGCTTTCTTT. This translates into CASSQGTEGQYTEAFF.